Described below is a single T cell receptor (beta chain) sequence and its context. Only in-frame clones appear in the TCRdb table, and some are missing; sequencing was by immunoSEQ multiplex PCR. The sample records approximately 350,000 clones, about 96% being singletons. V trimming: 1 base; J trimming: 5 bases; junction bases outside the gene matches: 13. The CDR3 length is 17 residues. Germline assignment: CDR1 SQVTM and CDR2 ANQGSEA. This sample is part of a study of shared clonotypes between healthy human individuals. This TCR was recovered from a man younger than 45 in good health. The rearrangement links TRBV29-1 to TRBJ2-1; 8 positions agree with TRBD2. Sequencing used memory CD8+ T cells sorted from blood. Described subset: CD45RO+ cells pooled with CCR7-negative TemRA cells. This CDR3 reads CSVEGLGFLGRDNEQFF. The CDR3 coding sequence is TGCAGCGTTGAAGGCCTCGGTTTTCTCGGGAGGGACAATGAGCAGTTCTTC.